One and the same sample provided the 24 T cell receptor beta chains below, sequenced in a study of T cell responses to AZD1222 COVID-19 vaccine. TCRdb's copy holds only in-frame clones and misses some; the assay was immunoSEQ multiplex PCR. The sample shows about 140,000 clones, 89% of them seen only once. The source was peripheral blood, collected on day 0 of AZD1222 vaccination. These receptors were taken from an adult in good health.

The chain is built from TRBV28 and TRBJ2-3; D may correspond to TRBD1 or TRBD2 (5 bases each). The V end lost 5 bases, the J end lost 6 bases, and 15 bases lay between the germline ends. This CDR3 comprises 14 residues. Germline CDR1 and CDR2: MDHEN and SYDVKM. DNA for the CDR3: TGTGCCAGCAGTCCGGGGCTCGAGGCGGATACGCAGTATTTT. Its protein is CASSPGLEADTQYF.

The chain is built from TRBV19 and TRBJ1-4, with D uncertain. V was cut by 6 bases and J by 11 bases, with 7 bases left in between. There are 10 residues in the CDR3. Germline V gives CDR1 LNHDA, CDR2 SQIVND (reference sequence). The DNA of the CDR3 is TGTGCCAGTAGCGACGGTAAACTGTTTTTT. This translates into CASSDGKLFF.

The rearrangement links TRBV10-2 to TRBJ1-2, with D possibly being TRBD1 (5 bases). V lost 9 bases and J lost 4, with 9 bases in between. Germline CDR1 is WSHSY and CDR2 is SAAADI. This CDR3 is 11 amino acids long. The CDR3 region has the DNA TGCGCCAGTAGGGGTGGCTATGGCTACACCTTC. Protein: CASRGGYGYTF.

The chain joins TRBV5-1 to TRBJ1-1; D remains unclear. CDR3 length: 14 amino acids. The germline V and J ends were trimmed by 0 bases and 0 bases, with 6 bases remaining between them. Germline CDR1 is SGHRS and CDR2 is YFSETQ. The CDR3 sequence: CASSLGQVNTEAFF. The CDR3 DNA sequence: TGCGCCAGCAGCTTGGGGCAGGTGAACACTGAAGCTTTCTTT.

The chain links TRBV5-5 to TRBJ2-7; 9 nucleotides line up with TRBD1. In germline, CDR1 is SGHKS, CDR2 YYEKEE (reference sequence). J was trimmed by 4 bases and V by 4 bases; bases with no gene match: 6. The CDR3 contains 14 residues. In DNA, the CDR3 is TGTGCCAGCAGCGACAAGGGACAGGGATACGAGCAGTACTTC. It codes for CASSDKGQGYEQYF.

The chain uses TRBV9 and TRBJ2-7, with no clear D. V dropped 0 bases and J dropped 2 bases, with 9 bases sitting between them. The CDR3 runs 14 residues. Germline CDR1 SGDLS, CDR2 YYNGEE. The chain's CDR3 is CASSVESETYEQYF. The CDR3, as DNA: TGTGCCAGCAGCGTAGAGTCGGAAACCTACGAGCAGTACTTC.

The DNA of the CDR3 is TGCGCCAGCACTCGTCGGACTAGCGGGAGTGAAGAGACCCAGTACTTC. This encodes CASTRRTSGSEETQYF. The J gene is TRBJ2-5, the V gene TRBV5-1, with 13 bases matching TRBD2. The CDR3 runs 16 residues. Germline lookup yields CDR1 SGHRS and CDR2 YFSETQ. V shed 6 bases, J shed 3 bases, and the junction held 8 bases outside the gene matches.

A word on this clone: Other DNA sequences in the same sample also yield this CDR3. This sequence joins TRBV6-5 and TRBJ2-7; a weak D match, TRBD1 (6 bases). Germline CDR1 and CDR2: MNHEY and SVGAGI. The CDR3 totals 14 residues. V shed 0 bases and J shed 2 bases, with 8 bases lying between them. In DNA, the CDR3 is TGTGCCAGCAGTTACTCGACAGGACCCTACGAGCAGTACTTC. Its protein product is CASSYSTGPYEQYF.

The V gene is TRBV7-9, the J gene TRBJ1-2, with TRBD1 matching 9 bases. J lost 6 bases, V lost 6 bases, and 17 bases had no gene match. The CDR3 sequence is 17 residues long. Per the germline V gene, CDR1 is SEHNR and CDR2 is FQNEAQ (reference sequence). The CDR3 DNA follows: TGTGCCAGCAGGCAACTGTCGAGACAGGGGGATGAAGATGGCTACACCTTC. As protein: CASRQLSRQGDEDGYTF. Variable domain in full (rest from reference TRBV7-9 and TRBJ1-2): DTGVSQNPRHKITKRGQNVTFRCDPISEHNRLYWYRQTLGQGPEFLTYFQNEAQLEKSRLLSDRFSAERPKGSFSTLEIQRTEQGDSAMYLCASRQLSRQGDEDGYTFGSGTRLTVV.

A few counts support this clone. V is TRBV29-1 and J is TRBJ1-1, with 8 bases lining up with TRBD1. V lost 1 base, J lost 12 bases, and 10 bases stayed unmatched. Germline assignment: CDR1 SQVTM and CDR2 ANQGSEA. The CDR3 contains 13 residues. Here the CDR3 DNA reads TGCAGCGTTGAAGGTTCGACAGGGGTCCTCCCTTTCTTT. Translated: CSVEGSTGVLPFF.

This chain joins TRBV10-2 and TRBJ1-1; TRBD1 might be the D (5 bases). CDR1 and CDR2 (germline): WSHSY, SAAADI. Trimming cost V 0 bases and J 5 bases, with 34 bases left between them. The CDR3 totals 22 residues. DNA of the CDR3: TGCGCCAGCAGTGAGTCGACGGGACGCCGTTCCCCAATCAGCGGGGGGTGGACTGAAGCTTTCTTT. Translation: CASSESTGRRSPISGGWTEAFF.

The chain has TRBV11-2 and TRBJ1-1; 11 bases line up with TRBD1. Trimming cost V 5 bases and J 0 bases; bases outside gene matches: 5. The CDR3 spans 16 residues. Germline CDR1 SGHAT, CDR2 FQNNGV. The CDR3 sequence is CASSHGTGGMNTEAFF. The CDR3 DNA is TGTGCCAGCAGCCACGGGACAGGGGGGATGAACACTGAAGCTTTCTTT.

This chain connects TRBV5-4 to TRBJ2-1, with D possibly called TRBD1 or TRBD2 (6 bases each). Between the trimmed V and J ends, which lost 4 bases and 8 bases, there was a span of 22 bases. The CDR3 extends over 16 amino acids. CDR1 is SGHNT, CDR2 YYREEE, per germline (reference sequence). The CDR3: CASSLPSLWGAHEQFF. The CDR3 DNA sequence: TGTGCCAGCAGCCTCCCAAGTCTCTGGGGGGCGCATGAGCAGTTCTTC.

The chain recombines TRBV19 with TRBJ1-1; D is possibly TRBD1 (5 bases). V was trimmed by 2 bases and J by 0 bases, leaving 13 bases between them. The length of the CDR3 is 16 residues. The germline V gene has CDR1 LNHDA and CDR2 SQIVND (reference sequence). The CDR3 DNA reads as TGTGCCAGTAGTATAAATAGGGGAGGGCTGAACACTGAAGCTTTCTTT. Protein: CASSINRGGLNTEAFF.

The J gene is TRBJ1-3, the V gene TRBV25-1; D is unresolved. V gave up 3 bases and J gave up 2 bases, with 11 bases separating them. The germline V gene has CDR1 MGHDK and CDR2 SYGVNS. The CDR3 contains 15 residues. CDR3 in DNA: TGTGCCAGCAGTGAGGGTTCTCTTGCTGGAAACACCATATATTTT. Amino acid sequence: CASSEGSLAGNTIYF. The variable domain in full, completed from reference TRBV25-1 and TRBJ1-3, reads EADIYQTPRYLVIGTGKKITLECSQTMGHDKMYWYQQDPGMELHLIHYSYGVNSTEKGDLSSESTVSRIRTEHFPLTLESARPSHTSQYLCASSEGSLAGNTIYFGEGSWLTVV.

This rearrangement joins TRBV19 to TRBJ2-1; D unresolved. Trimming shortened V by 4 bases and J by 2 bases, and 9 bases separated the two germline ends. From germline, CDR1 is LNHDA and CDR2 SQIVND (reference sequence). This CDR3 contains 14 residues. The CDR3 bases are TGTGCCAGTAGTAAAGCCAGGACCTACAATGAGCAGTTCTTC. This gives the protein CASSKARTYNEQFF.

The rearrangement links TRBV4-1 to TRBJ2-1; 8 bases agree with TRBD2. The germline gives CDR1 MGHRA, CDR2 YSYEKL. After removal of 0 bases from V and 0 bases from J, the junction contained 4 bases not matched to a gene. There are 17 residues in the CDR3. The CDR3 region is CASSQDGGLGSYNEQFF. CDR3 nucleotides: TGCGCCAGCAGCCAAGATGGGGGACTAGGCTCCTACAATGAGCAGTTCTTC.

V gene TRBV28 combines with J gene TRBJ2-7; D is undetermined. V was cut by 5 bases and J by 1 base, with 12 bases left in between. CDR3 size: 14 residues. Germline CDR1 and CDR2: MDHEN and SYDVKM. The CDR3 protein is CASSGTLRSYEQYF. CDR3 coding DNA: TGTGCCAGCAGTGGCACTCTGAGATCCTACGAGCAGTACTTC.

This rearrangement joins TRBV10-2 to TRBJ2-3; the D is unclear. CDR1 WSHSY and CDR2 SAAADI come from the germline V gene. This CDR3 has 12 residues. With 6 bases removed from V and 2 bases from J, the gap between germline ends came to 6 bases. In DNA, the CDR3 is TGCGCCAGCAGGGACCTCACAGATACGCAGTATTTT. This translates into CASRDLTDTQYF.

CDR3: CASSLFRTGSYEQYF. Written as DNA, the CDR3 is TGTGCCAGCAGTTTATTCCGCACAGGATCCTACGAGCAGTACTTC. The rearrangement uses TRBV27 and TRBJ2-7; D perhaps matches TRBD1 (5 bases). Germline CDR1 is MNHEY and CDR2 is SMNVEV (reference sequence). This CDR3 comprises 15 residues. Trimming removed 1 base from V and 1 base from J, with 11 bases in between.

The rearrangement uses TRBV7-6 and TRBJ1-1; a possible D gene is TRBD1 (5 bases). The CDR3 has 15 residues. V lost 1 base and J 1 base, leaving 10 bases between the germline ends. Germline V gene data show CDR1 as SGHVS and CDR2 as FNYEAQ. CDR3 DNA sequence: TGTGCCAGCAGCTTAGGTCAGGGTACGAACACTGAAGCTTTCTTT. Protein product: CASSLGQGTNTEAFF.

The chain combines TRBV6-5 with TRBJ2-7, with D tentatively TRBD1 (5 bases). Per germline, CDR1 MNHEY and CDR2 SVGAGI. The ends were cut back, 0 bases at V and 5 bases at J, with 14 bases in the middle. The CDR3 sequence is 15 residues long. The CDR3 protein is CASSYSDTGSDEQYF. CDR3 in DNA: TGTGCCAGCAGTTACTCGGACACTGGAAGCGACGAGCAGTACTTC.

This clone turned up a few times. This chain connects TRBV12-3 or TRBV12-4 to TRBJ1-1, with 8 nucleotides matching TRBD1. The CDR3 extends over 13 amino acids. V trimming: 10 bases; J trimming: 0 bases; junction bases outside the gene matches: 4. CDR3 sequence: CATGQGLNTEAFF. CDR3 DNA: TGTGCCACCGGACAGGGATTGAACACTGAAGCTTTCTTT.

The CDR3 region is CASTASGRPGELFF. CDR3 sequence (DNA): TGTGCCAGCACAGCCAGCGGGAGGCCCGGGGAGCTGTTTTTT. V and J are TRBV7-6 and TRBJ2-2; 9 positions match TRBD2. The CDR3 covers 14 residues. V shed 7 bases, J shed 6 bases, and the junction held 6 bases outside the gene matches. CDR1 and CDR2 (germline): SGHVS, FNYEAQ.